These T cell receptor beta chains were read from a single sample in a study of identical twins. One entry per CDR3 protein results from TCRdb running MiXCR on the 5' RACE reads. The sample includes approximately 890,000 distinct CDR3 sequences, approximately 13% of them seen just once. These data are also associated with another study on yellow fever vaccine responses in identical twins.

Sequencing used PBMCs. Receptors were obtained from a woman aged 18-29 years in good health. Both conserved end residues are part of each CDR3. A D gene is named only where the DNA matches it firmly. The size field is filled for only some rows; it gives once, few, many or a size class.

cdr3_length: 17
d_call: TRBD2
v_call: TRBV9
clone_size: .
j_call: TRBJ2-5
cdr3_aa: CASSVGSLAGGQETQYF
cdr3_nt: TGTGCCAGCAGCGTAGGAAGTCTAGCGGGGGGCCAAGAGACCCAGTACTTC

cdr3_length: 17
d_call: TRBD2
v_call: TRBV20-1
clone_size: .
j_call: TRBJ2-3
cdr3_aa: CSALPGDLAGETDTQYF
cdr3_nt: TGCAGTGCGCTTCCCGGGGATTTGGCGGGAGAGACGGATACGCAGTATTTT

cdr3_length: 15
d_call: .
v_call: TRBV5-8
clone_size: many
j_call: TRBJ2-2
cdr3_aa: CASSFGRGNTGELFF
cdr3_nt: TGTGCCAGCAGCTTCGGACGGGGGAACACCGGGGAGCTGTTTTTT

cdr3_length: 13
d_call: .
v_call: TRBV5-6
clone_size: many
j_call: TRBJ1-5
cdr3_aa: CASSLGDAGPQHF
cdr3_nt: TGTGCCAGCAGCTTGGGGGATGCGGGGCCCCAGCATTTT

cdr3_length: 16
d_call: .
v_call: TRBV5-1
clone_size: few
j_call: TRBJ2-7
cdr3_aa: CASSPGVGVASYEQYF
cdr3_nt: TGCGCCAGCAGCCCTGGCGTGGGGGTCGCCTCCTACGAGCAGTACTTC

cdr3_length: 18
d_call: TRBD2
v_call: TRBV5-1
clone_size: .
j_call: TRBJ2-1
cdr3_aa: CASSSASGRAYRGNEQFF
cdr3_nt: TGCGCCAGCAGCTCGGCTAGCGGGAGGGCCTATAGGGGGAATGAGCAGTTCTTC

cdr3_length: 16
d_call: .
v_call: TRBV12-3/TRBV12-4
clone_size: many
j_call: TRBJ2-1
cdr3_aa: CASSPLGPPPGNEQFF
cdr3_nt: TGTGCCAGCAGTCCCCTCGGCCCCCCGCCGGGAAATGAGCAGTTCTTC

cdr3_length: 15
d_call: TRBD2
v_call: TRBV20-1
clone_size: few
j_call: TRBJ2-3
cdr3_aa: CSARNPAGVTDTQYF
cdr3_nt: TGCAGTGCTAGGAACCCAGCGGGAGTAACAGATACGCAGTATTTT

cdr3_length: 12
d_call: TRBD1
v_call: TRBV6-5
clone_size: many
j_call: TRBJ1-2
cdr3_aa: CASSGQGSGYTF
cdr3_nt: TGTGCCAGCAGTGGACAGGGATCTGGCTACACCTTC

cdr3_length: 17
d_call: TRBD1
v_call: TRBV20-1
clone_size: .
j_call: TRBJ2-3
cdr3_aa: CSVWGTAGGFSTDTQYF
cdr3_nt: TGCAGTGTCTGGGGCACCGCAGGGGGCTTTAGCACAGATACGCAGTATTTT

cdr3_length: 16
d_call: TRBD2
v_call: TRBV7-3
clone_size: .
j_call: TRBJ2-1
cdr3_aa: CASSGTSGYTYNEQFF
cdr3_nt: TGTGCCAGCAGCGGGACTAGCGGGTACACCTACAATGAGCAGTTCTTC

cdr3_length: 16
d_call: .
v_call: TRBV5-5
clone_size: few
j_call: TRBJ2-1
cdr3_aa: CASSLSPLGVQGEQFF
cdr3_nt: TGTGCCAGCAGCTTGTCCCCCTTGGGGGTACAGGGTGAGCAGTTCTTC

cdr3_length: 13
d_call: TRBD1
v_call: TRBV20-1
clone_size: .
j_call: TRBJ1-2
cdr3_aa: CSAARQGVYGYTF
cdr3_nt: TGCAGTGCTGCTCGACAGGGTGTCTATGGCTACACCTTC

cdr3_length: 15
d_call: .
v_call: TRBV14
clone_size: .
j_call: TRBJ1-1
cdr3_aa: CASSQSLIGNTEAFF
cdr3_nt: TGTGCCAGCAGCCAATCTCTCATCGGGAACACTGAAGCTTTCTTT